A single sample is the source of the 17 T cell receptor beta chains below, sequenced in a study of graft-versus-host responses after intestinal transplantation (dated by TCRdb to the early 2020s). Library creation used the immunoSEQ multiplex PCR assay. TCRdb re-hosts the immuneACCESS table, in-frame sequences only. Its copies lack some clones; in the studies checked, an unresolved V gene accounts for under half of them, and the cause for the rest is not known. In all, the sample holds under 90,000 clones, and about 92% of those were seen once. The ten largest clonotypes hold roughly 0.64% of the sample. Sequencing used PBMCs, obtained 98 days after intestinal transplantation. The receptors derive from a human patient who received an intestinal transplant, so some T cells may come from the graft donor.

The chain has TRBV6-5 and TRBJ2-5; a possible D gene is TRBD2 (6 bases). CDR3 length: 14 amino acids. Germline values: CDR1 MNHEY, CDR2 SVGAGI. The germline V and J ends were trimmed by 2 bases and 3 bases, with 10 bases remaining between them. This CDR3 reads CASSYGWGEETQYF. As DNA, the CDR3 is TGTGCCAGCAGTTACGGCTGGGGGGAAGAGACCCAGTACTTC.

This chain joins TRBV5-5 and TRBJ2-3; TRBD2 agrees at 7 bases. CDR3 length: 15 amino acids. Germline CDR1 reads SGHKS; CDR2 reads YYEKEE (reference sequence). V dropped 4 bases and J dropped 2; count of bases not matched to a gene: 7. CDR3 region: CASSPTSMITDTQYF. CDR3 sequence (DNA): TGTGCCAGCAGCCCGACTAGCATGATCACAGATACGCAGTATTTT.

The genes are TRBV19 and TRBJ1-6, with D possibly TRBD1 on 5 matching bases. Germline V lookup: CDR1 LNHDA, CDR2 SQIVND (reference sequence). The CDR3 runs to 16 residues. Trimming shortened V by 5 bases and J by 1 base, and 12 bases separated the two germline ends. The CDR3 DNA follows: TGTGCCAGTAGTTACAAGGGGAAATCCTATAATTCACCCCTCCACTTT. Residues: CASSYKGKSYNSPLHF. Variable domain in full (rest from reference TRBV19 and TRBJ1-6): DGGITQSPKYLFRKEGQNVTLSCEQNLNHDAMYWYRQDPGQGLRLIYYSQIVNDFQKGDIAEGYSVSREKKESFPLTVTSAQKNPTAFYLCASSYKGKSYNSPLHFGNGTRLTVT.

The V call is TRBV23-1, the J call TRBJ2-7; D gene uncertain. TRBV23-1 is an ORF for which the function is uncertain. Trimming pared 5 bases from V and 7 bases from J, leaving 24 bases between. CDR3 length: 16 residues. The CDR3 here is CASSSNGADPRSEQYF. Written as DNA, the CDR3 is TGCGCCAGCAGTTCCAACGGTGCGGACCCCCGTAGTGAGCAGTACTTC.

The chain uses TRBV30 and TRBJ2-5; D call uncertain. V gave up 3 bases and J gave up 5 bases, with 7 bases separating them. The germline gives CDR1 GTSNPN, CDR2 SVGIG (reference sequence). This CDR3 is built from 11 residues. CDR3 nucleotides: TGTGCCTGGAGCCTACCGGAGACCCAGTACTTC. Protein sequence: CAWSLPETQYF.

The V call is TRBV28, the J call TRBJ1-2; D is unresolved. Germline CDR1 is MDHEN and CDR2 is SYDVKM. V was clipped by 1 base and J by 5 bases, with 8 bases between them. This CDR3 spans 13 amino acids. CDR3 sequence reads: CASSLFGRYGYTF. The DNA for the CDR3 is TGTGCCAGCAGTTTATTTGGGCGTTATGGCTACACCTTC.

The V and J genes are TRBV6-7 and TRBJ1-4; possible D gene TRBD1, 5 bases. TRBV6-7 is identified as an open reading frame with a role that is uncertain. The ends were cut back, 7 bases at V and 8 bases at J, with 11 bases in the middle. CDR3 length: 12 amino acids. The CDR3 coding sequence is TGTGCCAGCACCCCGGGGGGGGAAAAACTGTTTTTT. Amino acid sequence: CASTPGGEKLFF.

J is TRBJ1-6 and V is TRBV27, with 9 bases that match TRBD1. Per germline, CDR1 MNHEY and CDR2 SMNVEV (reference sequence). CDR3 length: 19 residues. V trimming: 2 bases; J trimming: 4 bases; junction bases outside the gene matches: 12. The CDR3: CASSLRGQGIHRYNSPLHF. CDR3 nucleotide sequence: TGTGCCAGCAGTTTAAGGGGACAGGGTATACATAGGTATAATTCACCCCTCCACTTT.

V gene TRBV5-1 combines with J gene TRBJ2-7; 8 positions match TRBD2. The CDR3 spans 15 residues. J was trimmed by 5 bases and V by 4 bases; bases with no gene match: 11. Germline assignment: CDR1 SGHRS and CDR2 YFSETQ. The CDR3 loop is CASSPGSAGGNEQYF. The CDR3 DNA reads as TGCGCCAGCAGCCCAGGGTCGGCGGGAGGCAACGAGCAGTACTTC.

The chain has TRBV6-1 and TRBJ2-1; 12 nucleotides agree with TRBD2. In germline, CDR1 is MNHNS, CDR2 SASEGT. There are 16 residues in the CDR3. V was pared by 0 bases and J by 4 bases, with 1 base of the junction left unmatched. CDR3 DNA sequence: TGTGCCAGCAGTGAAGCCCTAGCGGGGGGGTACAATGAGCAGTTCTTC. Protein product: CASSEALAGGYNEQFF.

This rearrangement joins TRBV6-1 to TRBJ1-5, with 7 bases identical to TRBD1. V shed 5 bases and J 4 bases; nucleotides not matched to a gene: 2. CDR3 length: 13 residues. CDR1 and CDR2 from the germline V gene are MNHNS and SASEGT. CDR3 in amino acids: CASSSTGNQPQHF. Written as DNA, the CDR3 is TGTGCCAGCAGTTCGACAGGGAATCAGCCCCAGCATTTT.

CDR3 in amino acids: CASSNPGGAQYF. In nucleotides, the CDR3 is TGTGCCAGCAGTAATCCAGGGGGAGCGCAGTACTTC. The V and J genes are TRBV6-1 and TRBJ2-7; 7 nucleotides line up with TRBD1. V shed 5 bases and J 9 bases; nucleotides not matched to a gene: 7. Per germline, CDR1 MNHNS and CDR2 SASEGT. This CDR3 is built from 12 residues.

This clone has a single count. The chain is built from TRBV28 and TRBJ2-5, with D possibly matching TRBD2 (7 bases). V was shortened by 3 bases and J by 2 bases, with 10 bases between the two germline ends. This CDR3 has 14 residues. Looked up from germline, CDR1 is MDHEN and CDR2 is SYDVKM. The CDR3 region has the DNA TGTGCCAGCAGTTTTAGGGGGGGGCAAGAGACCCAGTACTTC. This codes for CASSFRGGQETQYF.

The chain employs TRBV5-6 and TRBJ1-2; maybe TRBD1 (6 bases). CDR1 is SGHDT and CDR2 is YYEEEE in the germline V gene. The CDR3 is 17 residues long. V was clipped by 0 bases and J by 3 bases, with 18 bases between them. CDR3 loop: CASSLEAPRGGYYGYTF. In nucleotides, the CDR3 is TGTGCCAGCAGCTTGGAAGCTCCGCGCGGGGGCTACTATGGCTACACCTTC.

The chain links TRBV6-6 to TRBJ2-7; D is unclear. The V and J ends lost 8 bases and 6 bases respectively, with 14 bases between them. This CDR3 comprises 12 residues. Germline loops: CDR1 MNHNY, CDR2 SVGAGI (reference sequence). As DNA, the CDR3 is TGTGCCAGCGTGGGTCAAAATGGCGAGCAGTACTTC. Translation: CASVGQNGEQYF.

This sequence joins TRBV27 and TRBJ2-1; D remains ambiguous. In germline, CDR1 is MNHEY, CDR2 SMNVEV (reference sequence). This CDR3 has 15 amino acids. V lost 6 bases and J 5 bases, leaving 17 bases between the germline ends. This chain's CDR3 is CASSRSASIDNEQFF. The CDR3 coding sequence is TGTGCCAGCAGCCGATCAGCGAGTATTGACAATGAGCAGTTCTTC.

This clone appeared once. The rearrangement links TRBV28 to TRBJ1-3; D perhaps matches TRBD1 (5 bases). Germline CDR1 reads MDHEN; CDR2 reads SYDVKM. This CDR3 has 16 residues. The V gene lost 5 bases and the J gene lost 4 bases, with 18 bases spanning the gap. CDR3 residues: CASSPTGGLGGNTIYF. The CDR3 DNA is TGTGCCAGCAGTCCCACTGGGGGTTTGGGCGGAAACACCATATATTTT.